The 5 T cell receptor beta chains listed next were all sequenced from one sample in a study of PD-L1 blockade in urothelial cancer. Time point indicated: pretreatment peripheral blood. The method was immunoSEQ multiplex PCR; TCRdb's version includes in-frame clones alone and lacks a portion of them. Found here are about 50,000 clones, around 79% of them singletons; the top ten hold about 10%. Here the sequenced sample was PBMCs, taken around atezolizumab (anti-PD-L1) treatment. Source of these receptors: a man aged 70 or older with urothelial cancer.

A word on this clone: Other nucleotide sequences from this sample produce the same CDR3. This rearrangement joins TRBV5-1 to TRBJ1-3, with unresolved D. Germline loops: CDR1 SGHRS, CDR2 YFSETQ. The CDR3 length is 14 residues. V was clipped by 5 bases and J by 4 bases, with 13 bases between them. The CDR3 loop reads CASSSLSGGNTIYF. The CDR3, as DNA: TGCGCCAGCAGTTCGTTATCGGGAGGAAACACCATATATTTT. Full variable domain (rest looked up from reference TRBV5-1 and TRBJ1-3): KAGVTQTPRYLIKTRGQQVTLSCSPISGHRSVSWYQQTPGQGLQFLFEYFSETQRNKGNFPGRFSGRQFSNSRSEMNVSTLELGDSALYLCASSSLSGGNTIYFGEGSWLTVV.

Written as DNA, the CDR3 is TGTGCCAGCACCTCGACAGGCCGCGCACATGAGCAGTTCTTC. It encodes CASTSTGRAHEQFF. The chain links TRBV6-6 to TRBJ2-1; weak D call: TRBD1 (6 bases). Germline CDR1 and CDR2: MNHNY and SVGAGI (reference sequence). This CDR3 is 14 amino acids long. The V end was cut by 7 bases, the J end by 8 bases, with 18 bases between.

V and J are TRBV19 and TRBJ2-6, with 9 bases fitting TRBD1. The length of the CDR3 is 18 residues. The V segment lost 7 bases and the J segment 1 base; nucleotides outside the gene matches: 11. CDR1 is LNHDA and CDR2 is SQIVND in the germline V gene (reference sequence). The CDR3 loop is CASTTIPGQGSGANVLTF. CDR3 DNA: TGTGCCAGTACTACAATTCCGGGACAGGGATCTGGGGCCAACGTCCTGACTTTC.

This clone came up a few times. The rearrangement links TRBV6-1 to TRBJ1-2; tentatively, D is TRBD1 (5 bases). Trimming cost V 5 bases and J 2 bases, with 15 bases left between them. This CDR3 spans 15 amino acids. Germline V gives CDR1 MNHNS, CDR2 SASEGT. Here the CDR3 reads CASSTQGRGNYGYTF. CDR3 in DNA: TGTGCCAGCAGTACTCAGGGAAGAGGCAACTATGGCTACACCTTC.

The V call is TRBV30, the J call TRBJ1-4; no reliable D call. Trimming removed 2 bases from V and 12 bases from J, with 13 bases in between. This CDR3 has 12 amino acids. Per germline, CDR1 GTSNPN and CDR2 SVGIG (reference sequence). The CDR3 reads CAWSPTEDELFF. The CDR3 region has the DNA TGTGCCTGGAGTCCGACTGAGGATGAACTGTTTTTT. The full variable domain, in which reference TRBV30 and TRBJ1-4 provide the parts outside the CDR3, is SQTIHQWPATLVQPVGSPLSLECTVEGTSNPNLYWYRQAAGRGLQLLFYSVGIGQISSEVPQNLSASRPQDRQFILSSKKLLLSDSGFYLCAWSPTEDELFFGSGTQLSVL.